These T cell receptor beta chains were read from a single sample in a study of T cell repertoires in ileal Crohn's disease. Measured with immunoSEQ multiplex PCR; TCRdb has only the in-frame clones, and not every one. The sample shows approximately 9,000 clones, around 80% of them seen only once. The sample was ileal tissue. The receptors were sampled from an adult with Crohn's disease. The CDR3 runs from the conserved cysteine through the conserved F or W. D genes are given only for firm matches. Expanded clones get a size class; other rows say once, few or many, or leave the size out.

size	J	D	V	CDR3	DNA
.	TRBJ2-7	.	TRBV10-3	CAISGQSYEQYF	TGTGCCATCAGTGGACAGAGCTACGAGCAGTACTTC
few	TRBJ2-1	.	TRBV6-5	CAAGPGYNEQFF	TGTGCCGCAGGACCGGGGTACAATGAGCAGTTCTTC
.	TRBJ2-5	TRBD1	TRBV5-1	CASSSGTGYQETQYF	TGCGCCAGCAGTTCCGGGACAGGGTACCAAGAGACCCAGTACTTC
.	TRBJ2-5	.	TRBV6-5	CASSPGHPRETQYF	TGTGCCAGCAGTCCCGGACACCCCCGTGAGACCCAGTACTTC
.	TRBJ2-5	TRBD1	TRBV11-2	CASTFYEGAGETQYF	TGTGCCAGCACGTTTTATGAGGGGGCAGGGGAGACCCAGTACTTC
.	TRBJ1-2	.	TRBV6-5	CASTPWDTSNYGYTF	TGTGCCAGCACCCCGTGGGACACCTCTAACTATGGCTACACCTTC
few	TRBJ2-3	TRBD2	TRBV5-1	CASSLTYWTSAPSTDTQYF	TGCGCCAGCAGCTTGACCTACTGGACTAGCGCTCCTAGCACAGATACGCAGTATTTT
once	TRBJ1-6	TRBD1	TRBV5-1	CASRRDRNSPLHF	TGCGCCAGCAGAAGGGACAGGAATTCACCCCTCCACTTT
.	TRBJ2-3	.	TRBV7-9	CASSTLSPGRRSDTQYF	TGTGCCAGCAGCACGCTCTCACCTGGGAGGAGGTCAGATACGCAGTATTTT
once	TRBJ2-3	TRBD2	TRBV6-4	CASSSSGTDTQYF	TGTGCCAGCAGTTCTAGCGGGACCGATACGCAGTATTTT
.	TRBJ2-7	TRBD2	TRBV14	CASSLQFGTSGVYEQYF	TGTGCCAGCAGCCTCCAATTCGGGACTAGCGGGGTCTACGAGCAGTACTTC
.	TRBJ1-4	TRBD1	TRBV4-1	CASSKTPGTGDEKLFF	TGCGCCAGCAGCAAGACCCCCGGGACAGGGGATGAAAAACTGTTTTTT
.	TRBJ2-3	TRBD2	TRBV5-5	CASIPRGGSSTDTQYF	TGTGCCAGCATCCCGCGGGGAGGGAGCAGCACAGATACGCAGTATTTT
.	TRBJ2-7	.	TRBV6-5	CATRREKYEQYF	TGTGCCACCAGACGGGAGAAATACGAGCAGTACTTC
.	TRBJ2-1	.	TRBV7-8	CASSFASANEQFF	TGTGCCAGCAGCTTCGCTAGCGCGAATGAGCAGTTCTTC
.	TRBJ2-7	TRBD2	TRBV12-5	CASGLYLASGSSTYEQYF	TGTGCTAGTGGTTTGTATCTGGCTAGCGGGTCTTCCACCTACGAGCAGTACTTC
.	TRBJ2-1	TRBD2	TRBV11-3	CASSLSGARNEQFF	TGTGCCAGCAGCTTGAGCGGGGCAAGGAATGAGCAGTTCTTC
.	TRBJ2-1	TRBD2	TRBV2	CASSVGAGGAEQFF	TGTGCCAGCAGTGTGGGAGCGGGAGGCGCTGAGCAGTTCTTC
.	TRBJ1-1	.	TRBV6-6	CASSFTGFTEAFF	TGTGCCAGCAGTTTTACAGGGTTCACTGAAGCTTTCTTT
.	TRBJ1-1	.	TRBV5-1	CASTPGRAGAPAEAFF	TGCGCCAGCACCCCGGGTCGGGCAGGGGCGCCCGCAGAAGCTTTCTTT
once	TRBJ2-5	.	TRBV2	CASSDSQETQYF	TGTGCCAGCAGTGACAGCCAAGAGACCCAGTACTTC
.	TRBJ2-4	TRBD2	TRBV12-5	CASGSILAGLAKNIQYF	TGTGCTAGTGGTTCCATACTAGCGGGGCTAGCCAAAAACATTCAGTACTTC
medium-sized	TRBJ1-1	.	TRBV4-2	CASSQNRDEAFF	TGTGCCAGCAGCCAGAATCGGGATGAAGCTTTCTTT
.	TRBJ2-5	.	TRBV7-2	CASSSSRETQYF	TGTGCCAGCAGCTCAAGTCGGGAGACCCAGTACTTC
once	TRBJ1-2	.	TRBV7-9	CASSPGQYGYTF	TGTGCCAGCAGCCCCGGACAGTATGGCTACACCTTC
once	TRBJ1-2	.	TRBV7-9	CASSFTGYYTF	TGTGCCAGCAGCTTTACAGGGTACTACACCTTC
once	TRBJ2-7	TRBD2	TRBV13	CASSDEVTSGSVEQYF	TGTGCCAGCAGCGACGAAGTAACTAGCGGGAGTGTTGAGCAGTACTTC
.	TRBJ2-3	.	TRBV27	CASSPNIILREQDTQYF	TGTGCCAGCAGTCCCAACATAATCCTCCGGGAGCAAGATACGCAGTATTTT